The entry below gives a single T cell receptor (beta chain) sequence along with its context. Its antigen is still unknown. 13 Jbeta primers and 60 Vbeta primers were used for the PCR. The assay was immunoSEQ multiplex PCR, and TCRdb's table has in-frame clones only and misses some. The sample lists about 160,000 clones, about 75% occurring once. The CDR3 consists of 14 residues. Germline assignment: CDR1 SGHTA and CDR2 FQGTGA. V was trimmed by 2 bases and J by 4 bases, leaving 11 bases between them. This sample was included in a study of cytomegalovirus exposure and HLA in healthy donors. As for the study in general: Ancestry clustering placed more than 80% of under 450 genotyped donors in the Caucasian-associated cluster. Study results and caveats: Analyses of presence and absence presupposed an approximately uniform sequencing depth across donors. Earlier analysis found most TCR beta V segments productive about 90% or about 30% of the time.

The sequencing input was PBMCs. The chain is built from TRBV7-3 and TRBJ1-1; TRBD1 might be the D (5 bases). This receptor was obtained from a female donor in good health and CMV-seronegative. In nucleotides, the CDR3 is TGTGCCAGCAGCTTATCCGGGGGTGGCACTGAAGCTTTCTTT. This translates into CASSLSGGGTEAFF.